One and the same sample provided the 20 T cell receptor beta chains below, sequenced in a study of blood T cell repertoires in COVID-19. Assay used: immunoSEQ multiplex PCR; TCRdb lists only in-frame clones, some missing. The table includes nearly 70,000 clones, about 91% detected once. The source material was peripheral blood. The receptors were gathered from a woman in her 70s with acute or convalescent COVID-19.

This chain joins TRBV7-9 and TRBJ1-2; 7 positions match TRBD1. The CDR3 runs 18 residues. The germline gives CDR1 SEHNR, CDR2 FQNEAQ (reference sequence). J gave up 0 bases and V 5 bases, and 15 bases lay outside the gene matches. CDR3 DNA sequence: TGTGCCAGCAGCCGCAAAGGTTCTGACAGGGCCACTAACTATGGCTACACCTTC. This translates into CASSRKGSDRATNYGYTF.

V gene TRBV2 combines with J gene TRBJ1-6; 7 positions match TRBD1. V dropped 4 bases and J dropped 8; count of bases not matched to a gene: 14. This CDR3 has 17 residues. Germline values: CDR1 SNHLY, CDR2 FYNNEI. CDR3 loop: CASSGGVTGVQDSPLHF. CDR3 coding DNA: TGTGCCAGCAGTGGGGGGGTAACAGGGGTCCAAGATTCACCCCTCCACTTT. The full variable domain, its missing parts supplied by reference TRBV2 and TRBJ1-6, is EPEVTQTPSHQVTQMGQEVILRCVPISNHLYFYWYRQILGQKVEFLVSFYNNEISEKSEIFDDQFSVERPDGSNFTLKIRSTKLEDSAMYFCASSGGVTGVQDSPLHFGNGTRLTVT.

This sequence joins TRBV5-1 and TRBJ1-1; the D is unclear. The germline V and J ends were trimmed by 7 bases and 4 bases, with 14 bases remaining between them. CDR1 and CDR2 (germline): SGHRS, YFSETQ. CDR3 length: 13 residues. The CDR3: CASVREQSTEAFF. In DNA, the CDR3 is TGCGCCAGCGTAAGGGAGCAGAGCACTGAAGCTTTCTTT.

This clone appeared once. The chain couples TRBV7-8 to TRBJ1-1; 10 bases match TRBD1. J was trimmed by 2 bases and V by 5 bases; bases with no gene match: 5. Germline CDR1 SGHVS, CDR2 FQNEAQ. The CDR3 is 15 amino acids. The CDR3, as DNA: TGTGCCAGCAGCACCTGGACAGGGGGAAACACTGAAGCTTTCTTT. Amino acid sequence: CASSTWTGGNTEAFF.

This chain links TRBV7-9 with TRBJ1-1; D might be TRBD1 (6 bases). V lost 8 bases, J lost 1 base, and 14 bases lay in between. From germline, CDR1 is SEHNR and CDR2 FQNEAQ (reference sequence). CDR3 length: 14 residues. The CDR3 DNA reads TGTGCCAGCCGGGAGGGACACTCGAACACTGAAGCTTTCTTT. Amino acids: CASREGHSNTEAFF.

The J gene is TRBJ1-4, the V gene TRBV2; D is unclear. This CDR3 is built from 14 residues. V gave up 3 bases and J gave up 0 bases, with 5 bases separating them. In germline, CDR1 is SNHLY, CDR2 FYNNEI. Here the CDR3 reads CASSDTTTNEKLFF. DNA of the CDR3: TGTGCCAGCAGTGACACAACAACTAATGAAAAACTGTTTTTT.

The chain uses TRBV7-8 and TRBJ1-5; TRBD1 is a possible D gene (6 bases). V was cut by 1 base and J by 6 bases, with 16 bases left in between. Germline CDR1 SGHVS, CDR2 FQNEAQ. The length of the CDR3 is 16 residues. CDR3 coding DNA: TGTGCCAGCAGCTTAGTGTGGACAGATCCCGGTCAGCCCCAGCATTTT. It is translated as CASSLVWTDPGQPQHF.

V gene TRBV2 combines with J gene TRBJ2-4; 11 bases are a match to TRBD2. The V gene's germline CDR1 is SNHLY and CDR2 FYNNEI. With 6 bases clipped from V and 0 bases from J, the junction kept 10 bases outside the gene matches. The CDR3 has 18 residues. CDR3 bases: TGTGCCAGCAGAGAACTAGCGGGGGCTACTCTAGCCAAAAACATTCAGTACTTC. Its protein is CASRELAGATLAKNIQYF.

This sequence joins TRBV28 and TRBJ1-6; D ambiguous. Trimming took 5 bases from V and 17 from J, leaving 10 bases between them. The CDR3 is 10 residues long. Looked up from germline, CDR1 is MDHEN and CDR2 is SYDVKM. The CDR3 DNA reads TGTGCCAGCAGTGACATTTCCTTCCACTTT. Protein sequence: CASSDISFHF.

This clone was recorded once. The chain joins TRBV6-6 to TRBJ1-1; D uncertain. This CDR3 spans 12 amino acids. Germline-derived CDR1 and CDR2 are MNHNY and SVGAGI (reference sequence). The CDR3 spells CVSQASGRGAFF. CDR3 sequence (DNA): TGTGTAAGCCAAGCCTCCGGGCGGGGAGCTTTCTTT.

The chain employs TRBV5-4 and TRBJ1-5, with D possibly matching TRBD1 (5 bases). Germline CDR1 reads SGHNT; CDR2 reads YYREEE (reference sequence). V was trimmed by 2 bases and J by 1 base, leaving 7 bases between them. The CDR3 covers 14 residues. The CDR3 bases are TGTGCCAGCAGCTTCCAGGGAAGCAATCAGCCCCAGCATTTT. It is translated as CASSFQGSNQPQHF. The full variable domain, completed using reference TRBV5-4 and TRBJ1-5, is ETGVTQSPTHLIKTRGQQVTLRCSSQSGHNTVSWYQQALGQGPQFIFQYYREEENGRGNFPPRFSGLQFPNYSSELNVNALELDDSALYLCASSFQGSNQPQHFGDGTRLSIL.

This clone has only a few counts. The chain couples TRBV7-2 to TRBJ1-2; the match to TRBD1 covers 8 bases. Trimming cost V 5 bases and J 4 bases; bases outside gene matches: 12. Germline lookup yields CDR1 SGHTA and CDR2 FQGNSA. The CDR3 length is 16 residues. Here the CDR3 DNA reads TGTGCCAGCAGCGCCCCGGACAGGGTATTATCCTATGGCTACACCTTC. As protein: CASSAPDRVLSYGYTF.

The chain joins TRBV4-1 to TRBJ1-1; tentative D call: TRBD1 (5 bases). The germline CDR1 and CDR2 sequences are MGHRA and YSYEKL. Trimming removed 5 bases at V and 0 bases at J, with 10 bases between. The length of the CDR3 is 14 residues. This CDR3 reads CASSIQGMNTEAFF. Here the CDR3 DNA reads TGCGCCAGCAGCATCCAGGGTATGAACACTGAAGCTTTCTTT.

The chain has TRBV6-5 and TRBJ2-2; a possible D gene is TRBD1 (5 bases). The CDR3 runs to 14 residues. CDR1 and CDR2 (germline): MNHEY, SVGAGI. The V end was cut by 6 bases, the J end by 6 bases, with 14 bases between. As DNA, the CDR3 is TGTGCCAGCAGACAAGACAGTAGTCCCGGGGAGCTGTTTTTT. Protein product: CASRQDSSPGELFF.

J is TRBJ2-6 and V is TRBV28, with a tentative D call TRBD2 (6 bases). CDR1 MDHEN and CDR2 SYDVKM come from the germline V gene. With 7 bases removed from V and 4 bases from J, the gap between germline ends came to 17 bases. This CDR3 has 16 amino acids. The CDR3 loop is CASKSPGGAGANVLTF. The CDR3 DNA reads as TGTGCCAGCAAAAGCCCGGGCGGGGCAGGGGCCAACGTCCTGACTTTC.

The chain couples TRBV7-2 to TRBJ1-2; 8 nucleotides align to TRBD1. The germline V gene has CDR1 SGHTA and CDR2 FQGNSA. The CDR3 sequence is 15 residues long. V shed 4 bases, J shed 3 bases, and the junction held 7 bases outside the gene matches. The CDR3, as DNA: TGTGCCAGCAGCTACCCTGACAGGGGTGACTATGGCTACACCTTC. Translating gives CASSYPDRGDYGYTF.

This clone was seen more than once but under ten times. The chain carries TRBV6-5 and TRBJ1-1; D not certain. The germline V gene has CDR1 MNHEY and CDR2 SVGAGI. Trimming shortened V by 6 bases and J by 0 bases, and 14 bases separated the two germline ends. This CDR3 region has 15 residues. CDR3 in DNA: TGTGCCAGCAGACCTATTACTCTAATGAACACTGAAGCTTTCTTT. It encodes CASRPITLMNTEAFF.

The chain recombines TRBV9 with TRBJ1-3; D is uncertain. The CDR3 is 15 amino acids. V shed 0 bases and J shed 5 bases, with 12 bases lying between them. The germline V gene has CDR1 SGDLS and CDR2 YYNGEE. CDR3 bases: TGTGCCAGCAGCGTAGCGGGATCAGAAAGAAACACCATATATTTT. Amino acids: CASSVAGSERNTIYF.

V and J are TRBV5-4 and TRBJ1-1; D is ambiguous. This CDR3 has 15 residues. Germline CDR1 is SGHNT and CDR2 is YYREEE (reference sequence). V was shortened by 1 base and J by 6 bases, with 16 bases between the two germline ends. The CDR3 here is CASSLISNNQAEAFF. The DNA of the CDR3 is TGTGCCAGCAGCTTGATCTCGAACAATCAGGCTGAAGCTTTCTTT.

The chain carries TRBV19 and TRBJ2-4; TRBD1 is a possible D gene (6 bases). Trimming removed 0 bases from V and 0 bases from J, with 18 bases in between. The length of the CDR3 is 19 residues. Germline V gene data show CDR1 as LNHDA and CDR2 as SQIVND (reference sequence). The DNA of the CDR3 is TGTGCCAGTAGTATAGATAGGGGGACATCAACTCTAGCCAAAAACATTCAGTACTTC. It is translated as CASSIDRGTSTLAKNIQYF.